These 22 T cell receptor beta chains share one sample of origin, sequenced in a study of blood T cell repertoires in COVID-19. Only in-frame clones appear in the TCRdb table, and some are missing; sequencing was by immunoSEQ multiplex PCR. Counted here are 650,000 to 800,000 clones, 85% to 90% occurring once; the ten biggest clones make up about 0.26%. Sequencing was done on a sample of peripheral blood. These receptor sequences come from a woman in her late teens or twenties with acute or convalescent COVID-19.

The rearrangement joins TRBV6-5 to TRBJ2-2; 7 nucleotides agree with TRBD2. The V gene's germline CDR1 is MNHEY and CDR2 SVGAGI. The CDR3 covers 14 residues. V was pared by 8 bases and J by 5 bases, with 8 bases of the junction left unmatched. Written as DNA, the CDR3 is TGTGCCAGCGGGTTGACTAGCAGGACCGGGGAGCTGTTTTTT. This sequence encodes CASGLTSRTGELFF.

CDR3 DNA sequence: TGTGCCAGCAGTTCAGGGTTGGGGTACGAGCAGTACTTC. It codes for CASSSGLGYEQYF. The chain carries TRBV27 and TRBJ2-7, with D perhaps matching TRBD1 (5 bases). CDR3 length: 13 amino acids. Germline V CDR1 and CDR2: MNHEY, SMNVEV (reference sequence). Trimming stripped 4 bases from V and 4 bases from J, with 11 bases between.

The rearrangement uses TRBV25-1 and TRBJ2-5, with TRBD2 matching over 7 bases. CDR3 length: 13 residues. CDR1 MGHDK and CDR2 SYGVNS come from the germline V gene. The ends lost 6 bases at V and 6 bases at J; junction bases unmatched: 7. CDR3 coding DNA: TGTGCCAGCAGCCCCACCGGGGGGAAGACCCAGTACTTC. This sequence encodes CASSPTGGKTQYF.

The rearrangement links TRBV25-1 to TRBJ2-5; the D is unclear. CDR3 length equals 11 residues. CDR1 is MGHDK, CDR2 SYGVNS, per germline. Trimming left V 4 bases short and J 2 bases short, with 2 bases between. The CDR3 here is CASSAQETQYF. DNA for the CDR3: TGTGCCAGCAGTGCGCAAGAGACCCAGTACTTC. Drawing the rest from reference TRBV25-1 and TRBJ2-5, the complete variable domain is EADIYQTPRYLVIGTGKKITLECSQTMGHDKMYWYQQDPGMELHLIHYSYGVNSTEKGDLSSESTVSRIRTEHFPLTLESARPSHTSQYLCASSAQETQYFGPGTRLLVL.

The chain combines TRBV21-1 with TRBJ1-2. TRBV21-1 is an annotated pseudogene. The CDR3 is made up of 20 amino acids. This chain's CDR3 is CASSKDFGRRYADSNYGYTF. The CDR3 DNA reads TGTGCCAGCAGCAAAGATTTTGGGCGACGGTATGCGGACTCAAACTATGGCTACACCTTC.

This chain joins TRBV6-5 and TRBJ1-5, with a tentative D call TRBD1 (5 bases). V lost 3 bases to trimming and J lost 2 bases, with 8 bases between them. Germline lookup yields CDR1 MNHEY and CDR2 SVGAGI. The CDR3 totals 14 residues. The chain's CDR3 is CASSYRGGNQPQHF. The CDR3 nucleotides read TGTGCCAGCAGTTATAGGGGTGGCAATCAGCCCCAGCATTTT.

The J gene is TRBJ2-2, the V gene TRBV4-3, with TRBD2 as a possible D gene (6 bases). V lost 4 bases and J lost 7, with 10 bases in between. This CDR3 is 13 amino acids long. Germline V gene sequence: CDR1 LGHNA, CDR2 YSLEER. The CDR3 spells CASSPTSIGELFF. DNA for the CDR3: TGCGCCAGCAGCCCCACTAGCATCGGGGAGCTGTTTTTT.

The chain has TRBV5-1 and TRBJ1-4; the match to TRBD1 covers 9 bases. Trimming took 4 bases from V and 4 from J; bases not matched to a gene: 8. Looked up from germline, CDR1 is SGHRS and CDR2 is YFSETQ. CDR3 length equals 16 residues. In DNA form, the CDR3 reads TGCGCCAGCAGCCCCTTAAGGACAGGGGATAATGAAAAACTGTTTTTT. Protein: CASSPLRTGDNEKLFF.

This chain links TRBV2 with TRBJ1-1; D possibly corresponds to TRBD1 (6 bases). V was clipped by 4 bases and J by 3 bases, with 15 bases between them. CDR3 length equals 15 residues. In germline, CDR1 is SNHLY, CDR2 FYNNEI. The CDR3 sequence: CASSGSGAFDTEAFF. The CDR3 DNA reads as TGTGCCAGCAGTGGCTCAGGGGCATTCGACACTGAAGCTTTCTTT.

This chain connects TRBV7-8 to TRBJ2-7, with no clear D. Germline lookup yields CDR1 SGHVS and CDR2 FQNEAQ. The CDR3 runs 11 residues. The V and J ends lost 5 bases and 3 bases respectively, with 5 bases between them. CDR3 nucleotide sequence: TGTGCCAGCAGCCCTTACTACGAGCAGTACTTC. Translated: CASSPYYEQYF. Variable domain in full (rest from reference TRBV7-8 and TRBJ2-7): GAGVSQSPRYKVAKRGQDVALRCDPISGHVSLFWYQQALGQGPEFLTYFQNEAQLDKSGLPSDRFFAERPEGSVSTLKIQRTQQEDSAVYLCASSPYYEQYFGPGTRLTVT.

This chain connects TRBV5-5 to TRBJ1-2; 8 nucleotides match TRBD1. The ends lost 4 bases at V and 4 bases at J; junction bases unmatched: 3. The CDR3 runs 13 residues. The V gene's germline CDR1 is SGHKS and CDR2 YYEKEE (reference sequence). The CDR3 DNA sequence: TGTGCCAGCAGCGAAGACAGGGGCTATGGCTACACCTTC. It specifies CASSEDRGYGYTF.

The sample holds a few counts of this clone. The chain uses TRBV19 and TRBJ1-2; 8 nucleotides line up with TRBD1. Germline assignment: CDR1 LNHDA and CDR2 SQIVND (reference sequence). The CDR3 runs to 15 residues. V lost 1 base to trimming and J lost 5 bases; unmatched junction nucleotides: 6. This CDR3 is CASSIAQGAGYGYTF. The CDR3 bases are TGTGCCAGTAGTATAGCGCAGGGGGCGGGATATGGCTACACCTTC.

This sequence joins TRBV12-3 or TRBV12-4 and TRBJ2-2, with D perhaps matching TRBD1 (5 bases). The CDR3 runs 13 residues. V lost 6 bases to trimming and J lost 4 bases, with 9 bases between them. CDR3 DNA: TGTGCCAGCAGGCGGCAGGGCACCGGGGAGCTGTTTTTT. Its protein product is CASRRQGTGELFF.

This sequence joins TRBV7-9 and TRBJ2-3, with 8 bases that match TRBD2. J was trimmed by 7 bases and V by 5 bases; bases with no gene match: 14. The CDR3 is made up of 16 amino acids. CDR1 SEHNR and CDR2 FQNEAQ come from the germline V gene (reference sequence). This chain's CDR3 is CASSLGTSWGINTQYF. The DNA for the CDR3 is TGTGCCAGCAGCCTGGGGACTAGTTGGGGGATTAATACGCAGTATTTT.

The chain combines TRBV5-6 with TRBJ2-7; no reliable D call. V lost 0 bases and J 4 bases, leaving 14 bases between the germline ends. CDR1 SGHDT and CDR2 YYEEEE come from the germline V gene. The CDR3 consists of 15 residues. The CDR3 protein is CASSLGPGASYEQYF. The CDR3 region has the DNA TGTGCCAGCAGCTTGGGGCCCGGAGCGTCGTACGAGCAGTACTTC.

The genes are TRBV7-2 and TRBJ1-3; 7 nucleotides align to TRBD1. The CDR3 is 15 residues long. The J segment lost 3 bases and the V segment lost 5 bases, leaving 7 bases of the junction unmatched. Germline V lookup: CDR1 SGHTA, CDR2 FQGNSA. Here the CDR3 reads CASSQTGIGGNTIYF. DNA for the CDR3: TGTGCCAGCAGCCAGACAGGGATCGGTGGAAACACCATATATTTT.

This clone was seen just once. This chain joins TRBV3-1 (or the pseudogene TRBV3-2) and TRBJ1-1; weak D call: TRBD1 (5 bases). Trimming left V 0 bases short and J 5 bases short, with 16 bases between. CDR1 and CDR2 from the germline V gene are LGHDT and YNNKEL (reference sequence). The CDR3 runs to 16 residues. Here the CDR3 DNA reads TGTGCCAGCAGCCAAGATCTGGGATGGGGGGGAACTGAAGCTTTCTTT. Protein product: CASSQDLGWGGTEAFF.

V and J are TRBV7-6 and TRBJ1-1, with 8 bases matching TRBD1. Germline V gene lookup returns CDR1 SGHVS and CDR2 FNYEAQ. V was pared by 5 bases and J by 5 bases, with 13 bases of the junction left unmatched. CDR3 length equals 16 residues. CDR3 in amino acids: CASSRTGQGRGTEAFF. The DNA of the CDR3 is TGTGCCAGCAGCCGAACCGGACAGGGACGGGGGACTGAAGCTTTCTTT.

The chain couples TRBV9 to TRBJ2-7, with 8 bases that match TRBD1. The CDR3 spans 18 residues. CDR1 is SGDLS and CDR2 is YYNGEE in the germline V gene. Trimming at V came to 3 bases and at J to 2 bases, leaving 16 bases not matched to a gene. CDR3 residues: CASSGSRLGGQAAYEQYF. CDR3 in DNA: TGTGCCAGCAGCGGAAGCCGACTCGGGGGACAGGCAGCCTACGAGCAGTACTTC.

This clone occurred once. The CDR3 region is CAWNSVLVGELFF. CDR3 in DNA: TGTGCCTGGAATAGCGTACTTGTAGGGGAGCTGTTTTTT. The chain combines TRBV30 with TRBJ2-2, with a possible D match to TRBD2 (5 bases). This CDR3 is 13 amino acids long. Germline assignment: CDR1 GTSNPN and CDR2 SVGIG (reference sequence). Trimming took off 4 bases at V and 8 bases at J, with 14 bases between the two ends.

The chain links TRBV6-5 to TRBJ1-5, with D possibly matching TRBD1 (5 bases). Germline CDR1 and CDR2: MNHEY and SVGAGI. V gave up 5 bases and J gave up 9 bases, with 14 bases separating them. The CDR3 extends over 13 amino acids. The CDR3 protein is CASSTGLLWPQHF. The CDR3 bases are TGTGCCAGCAGTACGGGACTGCTTTGGCCCCAGCATTTT.

The chain employs TRBV6-1 and TRBJ1-2; D is unresolved. This CDR3 contains 15 residues. Trimming left V 2 bases short and J 3 bases short, with 13 bases between. Germline V CDR1 and CDR2: MNHNS, SASEGT. This chain's CDR3 is CASSEPPPGYYGYTF. CDR3 DNA sequence: TGTGCCAGCAGTGAACCCCCTCCAGGCTACTATGGCTACACCTTC.